The clone carrying this TCR beta chain turned up a few times. These data originate in a study of blood T cell repertoires in COVID-19. Study summary: T cells, B-cell-depleted T cells, or PBMCs supplied cDNA or gDNA.

Germline V gives CDR1 SGHNT, CDR2 YENEEA. The CDR3 totals 13 residues. The trim removed 5 bases at V and 6 bases at J, leaving 6 bases unmatched. In the authors' methods: Estimation of nucleated cell counts relied on the amplification of reference gene primers. Repertoires were generated with immunoSEQ multiplex PCR, while TCRdb's copy carries only in-frame clones and drops some. V, J and clone size are those of that table, while D and trimming were read from the DNA. The table lists under 350,000 clones, roughly 86% of them singletons. The TCR sequence derives from a man between 65 and 85 years old with acute or convalescent COVID-19. Input material: peripheral blood. The rearrangement links TRBV11-3 to TRBJ2-7; TRBD1 agrees at 8 bases. The CDR3, as DNA: TGTGCCAGCAGCGCCTTAACAGGGGGCGAGCAGTACTTC. Translation gives CASSALTGGEQYF.